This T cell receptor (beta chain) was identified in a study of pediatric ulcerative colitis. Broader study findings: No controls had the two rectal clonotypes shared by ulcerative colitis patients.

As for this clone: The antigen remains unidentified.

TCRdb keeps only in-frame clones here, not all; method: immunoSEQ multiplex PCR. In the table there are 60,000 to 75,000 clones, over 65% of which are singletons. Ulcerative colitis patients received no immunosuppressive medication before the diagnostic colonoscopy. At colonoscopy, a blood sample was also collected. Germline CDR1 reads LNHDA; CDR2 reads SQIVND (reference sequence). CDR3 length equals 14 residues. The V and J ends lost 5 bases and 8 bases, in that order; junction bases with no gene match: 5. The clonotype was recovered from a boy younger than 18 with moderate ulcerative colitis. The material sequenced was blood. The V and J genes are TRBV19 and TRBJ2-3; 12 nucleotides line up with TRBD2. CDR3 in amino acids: CASSLTSGGATQYF. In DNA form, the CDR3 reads TGTGCCAGTAGTCTGACTAGCGGGGGAGCTACGCAGTATTTT.